The 27 T cell receptor beta chains given below trace back to one sample, sequenced in a study of blood T cell repertoires in COVID-19. Data came from immunoSEQ multiplex PCR; TCRdb stores just in-frame clones and leaves some out. The repertoire has more than 350,000 clones, just under 90% of them found once; the top ten carry roughly 9.4%. Sequencing was done on a sample of PBMCs or T cells enriched from blood (not recorded which). These receptors all come from a woman aged 45-60 years who had recovered from COVID-19.

Only one count was recorded for this clone. This sequence joins TRBV3-1 (or the pseudogene TRBV3-2) and TRBJ2-5; D is unclear. Trimming removed 4 bases from V and 0 bases from J, with 3 bases in between. The CDR3 totals 12 residues. In germline, CDR1 is LGHDT, CDR2 YNNKEL (reference sequence). CDR3 residues: CASSPYQETQYF. The DNA for the CDR3 is TGTGCCAGCAGCCCATACCAAGAGACCCAGTACTTC.

This chain links TRBV6-2 or TRBV6-3 with TRBJ2-7, with TRBD2 matching over 8 bases. Germline-derived CDR1 and CDR2 are MNHEY and SVGEGT. Trimming at V came to 4 bases and at J to 0 bases, leaving 2 bases not matched to a gene. The CDR3 has 14 residues. CDR3 coding DNA: TGTGCCAGCAGTTTCGGGGGGGGCTCCTACGAGCAGTACTTC. It is translated as CASSFGGGSYEQYF.

The CDR3 DNA reads as TGTGCCAGTAGTATATGGAGTTTTGGCGATCAGCCCCAGCATTTT. Its translation: CASSIWSFGDQPQHF. The chain is built from TRBV19 and TRBJ1-5; D gene ambiguous. V was pared by 2 bases and J by 5 bases, with 13 bases between. CDR1 and CDR2 from the germline V gene are LNHDA and SQIVND (reference sequence). CDR3 length: 15 amino acids.

V and J are TRBV4-3 and TRBJ1-6; 7 bases line up with TRBD1. The ends lost 0 bases at V and 9 bases at J; junction bases unmatched: 11. This CDR3 comprises 17 residues. Per the germline V gene, CDR1 is LGHNA and CDR2 is YSLEER. The CDR3 loop is CASSQDLRASGGSPLHF. The CDR3 region has the DNA TGCGCCAGCAGCCAAGACTTGCGGGCTTCAGGGGGTTCACCCCTCCACTTT.

V gene TRBV4-1 combines with J gene TRBJ1-6; D is uncertain. The CDR3 has 14 residues. Germline CDR1 MGHRA, CDR2 YSYEKL. V dropped 3 bases and J dropped 8 bases, with 11 bases sitting between them. CDR3 in amino acids: CASSHDTVYSPLHF. In DNA, the CDR3 is TGCGCCAGCAGCCACGACACGGTTTATTCACCCCTCCACTTT.

The rearrangement uses TRBV5-1 and TRBJ1-4, with 12 bases identical to TRBD1. Germline CDR1 SGHRS, CDR2 YFSETQ. There are 19 residues in the CDR3. J lost 6 bases, V lost 0 bases, and 12 bases had no gene match. CDR3 in DNA: TGCGCCAGCAGCTTGGCACCCACAGGGACAGGGGGCGCGGATGAAAAACTGTTTTTT. This sequence encodes CASSLAPTGTGGADEKLFF.

In DNA form, the CDR3 reads TGTGCCAGCACCCCCGGTCTTCGTACCAATAATTCACCCCTCCACTTT. This encodes CASTPGLRTNNSPLHF. This chain joins TRBV28 and TRBJ1-6, with D unresolved. The CDR3 is made up of 16 amino acids. CDR1 MDHEN and CDR2 SYDVKM come from the germline V gene. Trimming shortened V by 7 bases and J by 5 bases, and 18 bases separated the two germline ends.

This chain joins TRBV5-5 and TRBJ2-1, with TRBD1 matching over 10 bases. CDR1 is SGHKS, CDR2 YYEKEE, per germline (reference sequence). The CDR3 covers 15 residues. The J segment lost 2 bases and the V segment lost 3 bases, leaving 2 bases of the junction unmatched. DNA for the CDR3: TGTGCCAGCAGCTCTGGACAGGGGGCCTACAATGAGCAGTTCTTC. Translated, it gives CASSSGQGAYNEQFF.

The chain combines TRBV5-6 with TRBJ1-4; the D is unclear. In germline, CDR1 is SGHDT, CDR2 YYEEEE. CDR3 size: 14 residues. V lost 0 bases, J lost 7 bases, and 10 bases lay in between. The CDR3 DNA follows: TGTGCCAGCAGCTTGGGCGGGGTTGGTGAAAAACTGTTTTTT. This codes for CASSLGGVGEKLFF.

In this sample, this clone turned up a few times. The rearrangement links TRBV5-8 to TRBJ1-2; D gene ambiguous. Trimming took 3 bases from V and 0 from J, leaving 9 bases between them. In germline, CDR1 is SGHTS, CDR2 YDEGEE. This CDR3 is built from 14 residues. The CDR3 reads CASSYRGSNYGYTF. Here the CDR3 DNA reads TGTGCCAGCAGCTACCGAGGGTCTAACTATGGCTACACCTTC.

The gene calls are TRBV11-3 and TRBJ2-1; a possible D gene is TRBD1 (6 bases). In germline, CDR1 is SGHNT, CDR2 YENEEA. V was trimmed by 5 bases and J by 1 base, leaving 24 bases between them. The CDR3 has 19 amino acids. The CDR3 bases are TGTGCCAGCAGCCCTGGTTCTCCGGGACAAAGGGGGTCCTACAATGAGCAGTTCTTC. Its translation: CASSPGSPGQRGSYNEQFF.

The chain is built from TRBV28 and TRBJ1-2, with 7 bases identical to TRBD1. J gave up 1 base and V 4 bases, and 9 bases lay outside the gene matches. There are 16 residues in the CDR3. The germline gives CDR1 MDHEN, CDR2 SYDVKM. The DNA of the CDR3 is TGTGCCAGCAGTTCGCAACGGGACAGCTTTAACTATGGCTACACCTTC. Its protein is CASSSQRDSFNYGYTF.

The chain joins TRBV29-1 to TRBJ2-1, with a possible D match to TRBD1 (5 bases). Germline values: CDR1 SQVTM, CDR2 ANQGSEA. V was pared by 5 bases and J by 7 bases, with 15 bases between. The CDR3 has 13 amino acids. The CDR3 protein is CSVLIPRVNEQFF. The CDR3 coding sequence is TGCAGCGTTCTAATCCCCAGGGTAAATGAGCAGTTCTTC.

This chain links TRBV9 with TRBJ1-2; D is unresolved. Trimming left V 0 bases short and J 8 bases short, with 14 bases between. CDR1 and CDR2 (germline): SGDLS, YYNGEE. CDR3 length equals 14 residues. The CDR3 sequence: CASSVDPTGWGYTF. In DNA, the CDR3 is TGTGCCAGCAGCGTAGATCCGACCGGGTGGGGCTACACCTTC. Based on the CDR3 plus reference TRBV9 and TRBJ1-2, the full variable domain is DSGVTQTPKHLITATGQRVTLRCSPRSGDLSVYWYQQSLDQGLQFLIQYYNGEERAKGNILERFSAQQFPDLHSELNLSSLELGDSALYFCASSVDPTGWGYTFGSGTRLTVV.

This chain joins TRBV5-1 and TRBJ1-1; 9 bases match TRBD1. CDR3 size: 16 residues. V lost 6 bases to trimming and J lost 0 bases; unmatched junction nucleotides: 9. Germline V gene sequence: CDR1 SGHRS, CDR2 YFSETQ. CDR3 sequence reads: CASKRGQGGMNTEAFF. The CDR3 DNA sequence: TGCGCCAGCAAAAGGGGACAGGGCGGAATGAACACTGAAGCTTTCTTT.

The chain couples TRBV7-2 to TRBJ1-1; D is ambiguous. The CDR3 is 14 amino acids. In germline, CDR1 is SGHTA, CDR2 FQGNSA. The germline V and J ends were trimmed by 5 bases and 0 bases, with 10 bases remaining between them. CDR3 coding DNA: TGTGCCAGCAGCAAAACGCAGATGAACACTGAAGCTTTCTTT. This codes for CASSKTQMNTEAFF.

The chain employs TRBV19 and TRBJ1-1; D might be TRBD1 (5 bases). CDR1 LNHDA and CDR2 SQIVND come from the germline V gene (reference sequence). The V and J ends lost 3 bases and 5 bases respectively, with 19 bases between them. This CDR3 has 16 residues. CDR3 sequence reads: CASSILGGYGGTEAFF. The CDR3 region has the DNA TGTGCCAGTAGTATTCTTGGGGGATACGGGGGGACTGAAGCTTTCTTT.

Only one count was recorded for this clone. This chain joins TRBV2 and TRBJ1-6; TRBD1 is a possible D gene (6 bases). The V gene's germline CDR1 is SNHLY and CDR2 FYNNEI. Trimming removed 5 bases at V and 5 bases at J, with 25 bases between. CDR3 length: 19 residues. CDR3 DNA: TGTGCCAGCAGTCCGAATCGACTTACCGCAGGGGCCAATAATTCACCCCTCCACTTT. It codes for CASSPNRLTAGANNSPLHF.

This sequence joins TRBV3-1 (or the pseudogene TRBV3-2) and TRBJ1-5; D is unresolved. CDR3 size: 15 residues. The V end was cut by 1 base, the J end by 5 bases, with 12 bases between. Germline loops: CDR1 LGHDT, CDR2 YNNKEL (reference sequence). The CDR3 DNA follows: TGTGCCAGCAGCCAAGTGGTGGGCCCAGATCAGCCCCAGCATTTT. Protein: CASSQVVGPDQPQHF.

This clone was picked up one time. This rearrangement joins TRBV28 to TRBJ1-5, with D perhaps TRBD1 (6 bases). CDR1 MDHEN and CDR2 SYDVKM come from the germline V gene. The CDR3 consists of 17 residues. The germline V and J ends were trimmed by 3 bases and 5 bases, with 20 bases remaining between them. CDR3 protein: CASSFLVQGGGYQPQHF. In DNA, the CDR3 is TGTGCCAGCAGTTTCCTCGTACAGGGTGGGGGATATCAGCCCCAGCATTTT.

This clone was picked up one time. The chain employs TRBV7-8 and TRBJ1-2; D is unresolved. The germline V gene has CDR1 SGHVS and CDR2 FQNEAQ. V lost 1 base and J lost 0, with 6 bases in between. This CDR3 is built from 14 residues. The CDR3 protein is CASSLGHANYGYTF. In DNA, the CDR3 is TGTGCCAGCAGCTTAGGGCACGCTAACTATGGCTACACCTTC.

V usage is TRBV6-1 and J usage is TRBJ2-1, with D perhaps matching TRBD2 (5 bases). Germline V CDR1 and CDR2: MNHNS, SASEGT. The CDR3 extends over 14 amino acids. V lost 3 bases to trimming and J lost 3 bases, with 9 bases between them. As DNA, the CDR3 is TGTGCCAGCAGTGACCAACGGGGCTACAATGAGCAGTTCTTC. Translating gives CASSDQRGYNEQFF.

The genes are TRBV18 and TRBJ1-3, with 12 bases identical to TRBD1. The CDR3 is made up of 15 amino acids. Germline-derived CDR1 and CDR2 are KGHSH and LQKENI. Trimming cost V 3 bases and J 7 bases; bases outside gene matches: 4. The CDR3 sequence: CASSPQGQGANTIYF. As DNA, the CDR3 is TGTGCCAGCTCACCTCAGGGACAGGGGGCGAACACCATATATTTT. Using reference TRBV18 and TRBJ1-3 for the parts outside the CDR3, the full variable domain is NAGVMQNPRHLVRRRGQEARLRCSPMKGHSHVYWYRQLPEEGLKFMVYLQKENIIDESGMPKERFSAEFPKEGPSILRIQQVVRGDSAAYFCASSPQGQGANTIYFGEGSWLTVV.

The rearrangement uses TRBV2 and TRBJ2-7, with 10 bases identical to TRBD2. CDR1 is SNHLY and CDR2 is FYNNEI in the germline V gene. Trimming removed 3 bases from V and 1 base from J; junction bases left unmatched: 3. The CDR3 is 15 amino acids. The CDR3 region is CASSDSGGWSYEQYF. DNA for the CDR3: TGTGCCAGCAGTGATAGCGGGGGGTGGTCCTACGAGCAGTACTTC.

This chain uses TRBV2 with TRBJ1-2; D possibly corresponds to TRBD1 (6 bases). This CDR3 comprises 14 residues. V was clipped by 11 bases and J by 6 bases, with 22 bases between them. The germline gives CDR1 SNHLY, CDR2 FYNNEI. DNA for the CDR3: TGTGCCGACCGGACAGACCCATCAATTGATGGCTACACCTTC. Encoded protein: CADRTDPSIDGYTF.

This clone was recorded only once. The chain couples TRBV7-9 to TRBJ2-5; 10 bases agree with TRBD1. Germline lookup yields CDR1 SEHNR and CDR2 FQNEAQ (reference sequence). This CDR3 has 16 amino acids. Trimming at V came to 7 bases and at J to 4 bases, leaving 12 bases not matched to a gene. The CDR3 loop is CASIPQRGQGLETQYF. CDR3 coding DNA: TGTGCCAGCATACCGCAAAGGGGACAGGGGCTAGAGACCCAGTACTTC.

The J gene is TRBJ1-2, the V gene TRBV28; D is perhaps TRBD1 (5 bases). Trimming stripped 2 bases from V and 6 bases from J, with 13 bases between. CDR3 length: 14 amino acids. CDR1 is MDHEN and CDR2 is SYDVKM in the germline V gene. CDR3: CASSLVDQGNGYTF. The CDR3 DNA reads TGTGCCAGCAGTTTAGTGGATCAGGGAAATGGCTACACCTTC.